This entry describes one T cell receptor (beta chain). The CDR3 has 14 residues. Germline CDR1 LNHDA, CDR2 SQIVND (reference sequence). V was pared by 6 bases and J by 1 base, with 9 bases between. Seattle researchers signed up patients amid active infection and tracked them longitudinally. Original analysis: Nucleated cell counts were estimated from reference gene primer amplification. Sequencing was performed with immunoSEQ multiplex PCR; in TCRdb, only in-frame clones are kept and a portion is missing. V and J calls plus clone size are reproduced from that table; the DNA served to infer D and trimming. The sample has approximately 350,000 clones, 88% seen once. The data stem from a study of blood T cell repertoires in COVID-19. Overall study context: There were acute and convalescent COVID-19 samples, and they came from the United States, Italy and Spain. In each case, the material was cDNA or gDNA derived from T cells, B-cell-depleted T cells, or PBMCs.

The sample comprised peripheral blood. This receptor was obtained from a woman between 65 and 79 years old with COVID-19, enrolled during active disease. The chain has TRBV19 and TRBJ2-2, with D maybe TRBD1 (5 bases). The CDR3 is CASSPTGNTGELFF. The CDR3 DNA follows: TGTGCCAGTAGCCCAACAGGGAACACCGGGGAGCTGTTTTTT.